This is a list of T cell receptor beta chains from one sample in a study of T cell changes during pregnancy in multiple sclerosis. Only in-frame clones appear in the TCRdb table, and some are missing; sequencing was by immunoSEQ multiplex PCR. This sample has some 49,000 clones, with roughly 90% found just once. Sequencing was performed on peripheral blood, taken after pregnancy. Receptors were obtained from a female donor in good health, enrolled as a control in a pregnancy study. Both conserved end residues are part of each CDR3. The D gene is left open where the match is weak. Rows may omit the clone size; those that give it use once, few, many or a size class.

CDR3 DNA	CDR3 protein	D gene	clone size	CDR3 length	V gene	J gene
TGTGCCAGCAGCGCCAGCCAGGGGGCTCGATCACCCCTCCACTTT	CASSASQGARSPLHF	TRBD1	.	15	TRBV7-9	TRBJ1-6
TGTGCCAGCTCACCAGGCGGCAGACAGGGGGCTCATGGCTACACCTTC	CASSPGGRQGAHGYTF	TRBD1	.	16	TRBV18	TRBJ1-2
TGTGCCAGCAGTTTCCAGGGATCCGGGCAGCCCCAGCATTTT	CASSFQGSGQPQHF	.	.	14	TRBV28	TRBJ1-5
TGTGCCAGCAGTTACAGGGGGCGCACCGGGGAGCTGTTTTTT	CASSYRGRTGELFF	TRBD1	.	14	TRBV6-5	TRBJ2-2
TGTGCCAGCAGTTGGCAGGGGTTTGGGGAGACCCAGTACTTC	CASSWQGFGETQYF	.	.	14	TRBV6-5	TRBJ2-5
TGTGCCAGCAGCTCCGGACAGGGGAACAATGAGCAGTTCTTC	CASSSGQGNNEQFF	TRBD1	.	14	TRBV11-3	TRBJ2-1
TGTGCCAGCAGCACATCGCGGAGTAGCGGGGGGCTGAAGGAGCAGTTCTTC	CASSTSRSSGGLKEQFF	TRBD2	.	17	TRBV7-3	TRBJ2-1
TGCAGCGTCGTGTTGAGGACTAGCGGACTCTACGAGCAGTACTTC	CSVVLRTSGLYEQYF	TRBD2	.	15	TRBV29-1	TRBJ2-7
TGCGCCAGCAGCCCGGGGGTCAGCGGTTTAGCCAAAAACATTCAGTACTTC	CASSPGVSGLAKNIQYF	.	once	17	TRBV5-1	TRBJ2-4
TGTGCCTGGAGTGTCGGGTTCTTTACCGGGACAGATACGCAGTATTTT	CAWSVGFFTGTDTQYF	.	.	16	TRBV30	TRBJ2-3
TGTGCCAGCAGCTTGCCCGGACAGGCTGCCTACGAGCAGTACTTC	CASSLPGQAAYEQYF	TRBD1	.	15	TRBV5-4	TRBJ2-7
TGTGCCAGCAGCCTGGGACTCGACGCTCTCACAGATACGCAGTATTTT	CASSLGLDALTDTQYF	.	.	16	TRBV5-4	TRBJ2-3
TGCGCCAGCAGCTTGTGGGAGCGGGGGGCCGGAAGGGTTACAGATACGCAGTATTTT	CASSLWERGAGRVTDTQYF	TRBD2	.	19	TRBV5-1	TRBJ2-3
TGCGCCAGCAGCCAAGATAGTACACAGGGAGTTTCCAATGAGCAGTTCTTC	CASSQDSTQGVSNEQFF	.	.	17	TRBV4-3	TRBJ2-1
TGTGCCAGTAGTACAGGGGCTGGAAACACCATATATTTT	CASSTGAGNTIYF	.	.	13	TRBV19	TRBJ1-3
TGTGCCAGCAGAAGTACCCGGGGACAGGGTGGTGGCTACACCTTC	CASRSTRGQGGGYTF	TRBD1	.	15	TRBV7-8	TRBJ1-2
TGTGCCAGCAGACAGGAAAACATTCAGTACTTC	CASRQENIQYF	.	.	11	TRBV25-1	TRBJ2-4
TGTGCCATCATTAAGGGACTTTCTAGCACAGATACGCAGTATTTT	CAIIKGLSSTDTQYF	.	.	15	TRBV10-3	TRBJ2-3
TGTGCCAGCGGACCGGGACAGAGCTCCTACGAGCAGTACTTC	CASGPGQSSYEQYF	TRBD1	.	14	TRBV6-6	TRBJ2-7
TGCGCCAGCAGCTTGGCCCGGGGGGCCAACACTGAAGCTTTCTTT	CASSLARGANTEAFF	.	.	15	TRBV5-1	TRBJ1-1
TGTGCCAGCAGTCTACAGGGCACCTACGAGCAGTACTTC	CASSLQGTYEQYF	.	.	13	TRBV13	TRBJ2-7
TGTGCCAGCAGTTACAGTTTCACTGAAGCTTTCTTT	CASSYSFTEAFF	.	.	12	TRBV2	TRBJ1-1
TGTGCCAGCAACCCAGGGGGGCAGGGGGGCTCCTACGAGCAGTACTTC	CASNPGGQGGSYEQYF	.	.	16	TRBV28	TRBJ2-7
TGTGCCACCAGCAGAGATAGACTCCTTTACGAGCAGTACTTC	CATSRDRLLYEQYF	.	.	14	TRBV15	TRBJ2-7
TGCGCCAGCAGCCCTTGGACAGGGGCGGGAGAGCAGTACTTC	CASSPWTGAGEQYF	TRBD1	.	14	TRBV5-1	TRBJ2-7
TGCGCCAGCAGCCCCCGGTCGGCTGAAGCTTTCTTT	CASSPRSAEAFF	.	.	12	TRBV23-1	TRBJ1-1
TGTGCCAGCAGCTCGACAGGAATGGGGACTGAAGCTTTCTTT	CASSSTGMGTEAFF	.	.	14	TRBV7-9	TRBJ1-1
TGTGCCAGCAGCGAAGGACAGGGTCGTGGAAACACCATATATTTT	CASSEGQGRGNTIYF	TRBD1	.	15	TRBV7-2	TRBJ1-3
TGCAGCGTCGCTGGGACTAGCGGTTCCTCCTACAATGAGCAGTTCTTC	CSVAGTSGSSYNEQFF	TRBD2	.	16	TRBV29-1	TRBJ2-1
TGTGCCAGCAGCCCACGGGCGGGAGGAGGCTACGAGCAGTACTTC	CASSPRAGGGYEQYF	TRBD2	.	15	TRBV7-3	TRBJ2-7
TGTGCCAGCAGCTTAGGGTCCGGGAACACTGAAGCTTTCTTT	CASSLGSGNTEAFF	.	.	14	TRBV7-2	TRBJ1-1
TGCAGCGTTGAAGACAGGGTGGTGAACACTGAAGCTTTCTTT	CSVEDRVVNTEAFF	.	.	14	TRBV29-1	TRBJ1-1
TGTGCCAGCAGTGAACAGGGGAACACTGAAGCTTTCTTT	CASSEQGNTEAFF	.	.	13	TRBV6-4	TRBJ1-1
TGCGCCAGCAGCCCCGGAGGCGGGAGCTCCTACAATGAGCAGTTCTTC	CASSPGGGSSYNEQFF	TRBD2	.	16	TRBV5-1	TRBJ2-1
TGTGCCAGCAGCAAAGGAGGCCCCGGGCAGACCCAGTACTTC	CASSKGGPGQTQYF	.	.	14	TRBV11-3	TRBJ2-5
TGTGCCATACGCCGGGGACAGGGGGCAGGGGAGCAGTACTTC	CAIRRGQGAGEQYF	TRBD1	.	14	TRBV10-3	TRBJ2-7
TGTGCCAGCAGCTTGGTTTTAGCGGGGTCCCGGAACGAGCAGTACTTC	CASSLVLAGSRNEQYF	TRBD2	.	16	TRBV5-4	TRBJ2-7
TGTGCCAGTAGTCCCGGACTAGCGGCAATAGATACGCAGTATTTT	CASSPGLAAIDTQYF	TRBD2	few	15	TRBV19	TRBJ2-3
TGTGCCAGCAGCTGGGAGGGGGTCCCCCAACTCAATCAGCCCCAGCATTTT	CASSWEGVPQLNQPQHF	.	.	17	TRBV5-6	TRBJ1-5
TGTGCCAGCACCTTAGAATCGGCAGGGTTTATCTACGAGCAGTACTTC	CASTLESAGFIYEQYF	.	.	16	TRBV11-2	TRBJ2-7
TGTGCCATCAGTGAGTCCGGACAGGCGTCCTACAATGAGCAGTTCTTC	CAISESGQASYNEQFF	TRBD1	.	16	TRBV10-3	TRBJ2-1
TGTGCCAGCAGCCAATTCCCTCGGACAGAGAATAATTCACCCCTCCACTTT	CASSQFPRTENNSPLHF	.	.	17	TRBV14	TRBJ1-6
TGTGCCAGCAGCTTAGAGGAAAACACTGAAGCTTTCTTT	CASSLEENTEAFF	.	.	13	TRBV7-3	TRBJ1-1
TGCGCCAGCAGCTTGAATAGCATCCACGAGCAGTACTTC	CASSLNSIHEQYF	.	.	13	TRBV5-1	TRBJ2-7
TGTGCCAGCAGCGCTCCGACAGCTAACACCGGGGAGCTGTTTTTT	CASSAPTANTGELFF	.	.	15	TRBV5-4	TRBJ2-2
TGCGCCAGCAGCATTCTTGTAGCGGGAGGGCGGTTCGAGCAGTACTTC	CASSILVAGGRFEQYF	TRBD2	.	16	TRBV5-1	TRBJ2-7
TGTGCCAGCAGCCGCAGGGTCGTGGACACTGAAGCTTTCTTT	CASSRRVVDTEAFF	.	.	14	TRBV5-4	TRBJ1-1
TGTGCCAGTAGTACTCGACAGGGGGCGAGCACTGAAGCTTTCTTT	CASSTRQGASTEAFF	TRBD1	.	15	TRBV19	TRBJ1-1
TGTGCCAGCAGCTTTAGGGGACTAGCGGGCTCGAATGAGCAGTTCTTC	CASSFRGLAGSNEQFF	TRBD2	.	16	TRBV7-9	TRBJ2-1
TGTGCCAGCAGTTACGGGGGACTAGCACCGTACAATGAGCAGTTCTTC	CASSYGGLAPYNEQFF	TRBD2	.	16	TRBV6-6	TRBJ2-1
TGCAGTGGAGGGCCGGAAGAGACCCAGTACTTC	CSGGPEETQYF	.	.	11	TRBV20-1	TRBJ2-5
TGTGCCAGCAAAACCGGGACAGGGGGAGTTGGGGAGCAGTACTTC	CASKTGTGGVGEQYF	TRBD1	.	15	TRBV6-5	TRBJ2-7
TGTGCCAGCAGCCCGGGACTAGCGGGAGTGGAGACCCAGTACTTC	CASSPGLAGVETQYF	TRBD2	.	15	TRBV11-2	TRBJ2-5